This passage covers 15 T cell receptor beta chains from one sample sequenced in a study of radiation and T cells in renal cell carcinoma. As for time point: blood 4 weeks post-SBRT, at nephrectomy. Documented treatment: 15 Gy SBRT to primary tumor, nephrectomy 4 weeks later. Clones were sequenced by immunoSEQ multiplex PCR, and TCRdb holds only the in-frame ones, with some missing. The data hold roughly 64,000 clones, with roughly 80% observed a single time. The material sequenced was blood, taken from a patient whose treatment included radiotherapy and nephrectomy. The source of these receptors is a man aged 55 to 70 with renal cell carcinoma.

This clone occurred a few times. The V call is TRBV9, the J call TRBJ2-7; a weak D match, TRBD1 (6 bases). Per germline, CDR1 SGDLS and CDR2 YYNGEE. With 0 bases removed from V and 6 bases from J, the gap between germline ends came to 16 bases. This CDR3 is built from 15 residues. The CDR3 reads CASSVVDGQISEQYF. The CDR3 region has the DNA TGTGCCAGCAGCGTAGTCGACGGACAGATTTCCGAGCAGTACTTC. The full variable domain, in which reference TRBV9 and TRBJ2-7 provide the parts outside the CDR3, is DSGVTQTPKHLITATGQRVTLRCSPRSGDLSVYWYQQSLDQGLQFLIQYYNGEERAKGNILERFSAQQFPDLHSELNLSSLELGDSALYFCASSVVDGQISEQYFGPGTRLTVT.

Here the CDR3 reads CASSRDRGDEQYF. The CDR3 nucleotides read TGTGCCAGCAGCCGGGACAGGGGCGACGAGCAGTACTTC. The V and J genes are TRBV6-4 and TRBJ2-7; TRBD1 aligns across 10 bases. The ends lost 6 bases at V and 5 bases at J; junction bases unmatched: 4. This CDR3 contains 13 residues. CDR1 MRHNA and CDR2 SNTAGT come from the germline V gene.

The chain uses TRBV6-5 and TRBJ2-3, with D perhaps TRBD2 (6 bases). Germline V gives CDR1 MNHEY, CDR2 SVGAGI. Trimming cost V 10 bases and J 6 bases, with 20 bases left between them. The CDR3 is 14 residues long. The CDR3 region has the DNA TGTGCCACGAAGGGAACGCCCCGGGAGGATACGCAGTATTTT. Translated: CATKGTPREDTQYF.

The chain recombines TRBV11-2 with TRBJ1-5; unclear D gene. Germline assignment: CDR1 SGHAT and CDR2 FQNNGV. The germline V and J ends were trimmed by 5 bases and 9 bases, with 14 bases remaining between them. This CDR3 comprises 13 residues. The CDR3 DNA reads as TGTGCCAGCAGCCATTCCAATCAGCCGCCCCAGCATTTT. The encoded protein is CASSHSNQPPQHF. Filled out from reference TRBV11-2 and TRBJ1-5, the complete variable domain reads EAGVAQSPRYKIIEKRQSVAFWCNPISGHATLYWYQQILGQGPKLLIQFQNNGVVDDSQLPKDRFSAERLKGVDSTLKIQPAKLEDSAVYLCASSHSNQPPQHFGDGTRLSIL.

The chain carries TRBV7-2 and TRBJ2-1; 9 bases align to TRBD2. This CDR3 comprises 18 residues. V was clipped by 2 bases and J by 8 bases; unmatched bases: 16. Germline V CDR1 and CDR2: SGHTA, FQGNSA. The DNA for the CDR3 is TGTGCCAGCAGCTTAACTTACTTTAGCGGGGGCCGGGGCTATGAGCAGTTCTTC. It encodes CASSLTYFSGGRGYEQFF.

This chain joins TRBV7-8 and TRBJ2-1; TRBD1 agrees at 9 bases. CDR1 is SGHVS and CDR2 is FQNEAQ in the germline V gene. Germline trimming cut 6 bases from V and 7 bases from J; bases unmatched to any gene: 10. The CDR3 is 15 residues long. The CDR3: CASRWGQGSMNEQFF. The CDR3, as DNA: TGTGCCAGCAGATGGGGACAGGGCAGTATGAATGAGCAGTTCTTC.

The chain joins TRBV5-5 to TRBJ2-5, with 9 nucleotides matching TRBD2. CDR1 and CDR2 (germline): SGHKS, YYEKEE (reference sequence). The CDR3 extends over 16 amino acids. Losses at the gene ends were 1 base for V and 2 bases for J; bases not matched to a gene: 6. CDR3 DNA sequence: TGTGCCAGCAGCTTGAGTCTAGCGGGAAGTCAAGAGACCCAGTACTTC. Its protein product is CASSLSLAGSQETQYF.

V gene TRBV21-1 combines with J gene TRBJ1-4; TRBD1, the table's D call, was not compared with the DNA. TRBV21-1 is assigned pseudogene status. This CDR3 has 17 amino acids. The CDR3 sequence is CASSKNGQGETNEKLFF. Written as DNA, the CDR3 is TGTGCCAGCAGCAAGAACGGACAGGGTGAAACTAATGAAAAACTGTTTTTT.

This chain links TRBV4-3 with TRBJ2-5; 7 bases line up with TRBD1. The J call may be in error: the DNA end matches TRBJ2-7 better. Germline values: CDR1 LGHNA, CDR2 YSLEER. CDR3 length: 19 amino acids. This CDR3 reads CASSQDWGRQGKGNYEQYF. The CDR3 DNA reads TGCGCCAGCAGCCAAGATTGGGGGCGACAGGGTAAGGGGAACTACGAGCAGTACTTC.

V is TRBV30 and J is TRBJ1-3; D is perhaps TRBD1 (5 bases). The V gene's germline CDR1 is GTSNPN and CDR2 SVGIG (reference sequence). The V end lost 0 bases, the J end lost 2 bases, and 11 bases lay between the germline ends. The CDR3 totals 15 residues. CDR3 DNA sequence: TGTGCCTGGAGTGTAGTAGGGGTTCCTGGAAACACCATATATTTT. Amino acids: CAWSVVGVPGNTIYF.

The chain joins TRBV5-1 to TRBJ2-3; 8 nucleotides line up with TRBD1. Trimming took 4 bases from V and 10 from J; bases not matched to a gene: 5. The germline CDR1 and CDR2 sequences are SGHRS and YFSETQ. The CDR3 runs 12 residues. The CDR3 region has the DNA TGCGCCAGCAGCCCGGACAGGGATCCGCAGTATTTT. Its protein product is CASSPDRDPQYF.

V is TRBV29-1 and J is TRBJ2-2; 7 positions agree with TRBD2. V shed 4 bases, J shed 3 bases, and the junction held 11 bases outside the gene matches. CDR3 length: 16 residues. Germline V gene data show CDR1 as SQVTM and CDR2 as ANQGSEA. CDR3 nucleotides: TGCAGCGTTGCGACGGTAGCGGGTACGGACACCGGGGAGCTGTTTTTT. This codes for CSVATVAGTDTGELFF.

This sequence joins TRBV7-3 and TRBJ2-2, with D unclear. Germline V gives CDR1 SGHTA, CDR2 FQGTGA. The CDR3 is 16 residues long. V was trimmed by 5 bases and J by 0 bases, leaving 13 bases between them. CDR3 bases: TGTGCCAGCAGCCCCCTCCCAGATGCGAACACCGGGGAGCTGTTTTTT. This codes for CASSPLPDANTGELFF.

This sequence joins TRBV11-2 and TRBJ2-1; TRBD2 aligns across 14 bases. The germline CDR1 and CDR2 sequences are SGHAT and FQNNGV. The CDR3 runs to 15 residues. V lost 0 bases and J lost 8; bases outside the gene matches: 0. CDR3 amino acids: CASSLEGLAGDEQFF. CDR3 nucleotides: TGTGCCAGCAGCTTAGAGGGACTAGCGGGAGATGAGCAGTTCTTC. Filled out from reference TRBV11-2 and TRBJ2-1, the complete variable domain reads EAGVAQSPRYKIIEKRQSVAFWCNPISGHATLYWYQQILGQGPKLLIQFQNNGVVDDSQLPKDRFSAERLKGVDSTLKIQPAKLEDSAVYLCASSLEGLAGDEQFFGPGTRLTVL.

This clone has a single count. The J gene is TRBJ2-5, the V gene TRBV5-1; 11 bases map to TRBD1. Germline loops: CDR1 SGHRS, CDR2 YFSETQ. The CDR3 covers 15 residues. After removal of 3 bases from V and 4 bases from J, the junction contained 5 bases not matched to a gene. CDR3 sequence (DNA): TGCGCCAGCAGCTGGGTGGGACAGGGGGGAGAGACCCAGTACTTC. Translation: CASSWVGQGGETQYF.